This TCR beta chain is from a study of blood T cell repertoires in COVID-19. The CDR3 contains 14 residues. With 5 bases clipped from V and 8 bases from J, the junction kept 9 bases outside the gene matches. The germline V gene has CDR1 SGHTA and CDR2 FQGNSA. Data came from immunoSEQ multiplex PCR; TCRdb stores just in-frame clones and leaves some out. The sample yields under 200,000 clones, about four fifths seen once. Sequencing was carried out using PBMCs or T cells enriched from blood (not recorded which). This TCR was recovered from a woman in her sixties or seventies who had recovered from COVID-19. V and J are TRBV7-2 and TRBJ1-2; 9 bases are a match to TRBD1. The CDR3 nucleotides read TGTGCCAGCAGCCCTCAGGGACAGGGTAGAGGCTACACCTTC. Protein product: CASSPQGQGRGYTF.